These 13 T cell receptor beta chains were all obtained from the same sample, sequenced in a study of technical replicates of blood from a few donors. Generated by immunoSEQ multiplex PCR, the TCRdb table keeps only in-frame clones and is missing some. This sample carries 78,000 or so clones, approximately 90% of them seen once, and the ten largest clones take approximately 0.42%. The source material was T cells isolated from PBMCs. These receptors were collected from a human donor in good health.

This clone was counted a single time. CDR3 sequence reads: CASSWDRGNYEQYF. The CDR3 DNA is TGTGCCAGCAGTTGGGACAGGGGGAATTACGAGCAGTACTTC. This sequence joins TRBV11-2 and TRBJ2-7, with 11 bases aligning to TRBD1. The germline gives CDR1 SGHAT, CDR2 FQNNGV. Unmatched junction bases numbered 5, after V lost 6 bases and J lost 4 bases. This CDR3 has 14 residues.

The chain links TRBV9 to TRBJ1-2; no definite D call. In germline, CDR1 is SGDLS, CDR2 YYNGEE. Trimming shortened V by 0 bases and J by 0 bases, and 6 bases separated the two germline ends. The CDR3 extends over 14 amino acids. CDR3 amino acids: CASSVALSNYGYTF. The CDR3 nucleotides are TGTGCCAGCAGCGTAGCGTTATCTAACTATGGCTACACCTTC.

This chain links TRBV19 with TRBJ1-5; D may be TRBD1 (6 bases). This CDR3 region has 12 residues. Germline lookup yields CDR1 LNHDA and CDR2 SQIVND (reference sequence). The V end lost 8 bases, the J end lost 7 bases, and 12 bases lay between the germline ends. The CDR3 DNA sequence: TGTGCCAGTTCGGAAAGGGGGCAGCCCCAGCATTTT. Amino acid sequence: CASSERGQPQHF.

The chain employs TRBV4-1 and TRBJ1-1, with D possibly being TRBD1 (6 bases). The CDR3 contains 13 residues. CDR1 is MGHRA and CDR2 is YSYEKL in the germline V gene. The V end lost 1 base, the J end lost 8 bases, and 11 bases lay between the germline ends. CDR3 bases: TGCGCCAGCAGCCAAGCTGGAGGACAGGAAGCTTTCTTT. Translating gives CASSQAGGQEAFF.

Here the CDR3 DNA reads TGTGCCAGCAGGATGGGACAGGGCTATGGCTACACCTTC. Protein product: CASRMGQGYGYTF. This sequence joins TRBV27 and TRBJ1-2; TRBD1 agrees at 9 bases. CDR3 length: 13 amino acids. With 6 bases clipped from V and 4 bases from J, the junction kept 3 bases outside the gene matches. In germline, CDR1 is MNHEY, CDR2 SMNVEV (reference sequence).

The chain has TRBV7-8 and TRBJ2-7, with TRBD1 identical over 7 bases. J lost 6 bases, V lost 5 bases, and 10 bases had no gene match. CDR3 length equals 14 residues. The V gene's germline CDR1 is SGHVS and CDR2 FQNEAQ. The CDR3 spells CASSPGTVGSEQYF. In DNA form, the CDR3 reads TGTGCCAGCAGCCCTGGGACAGTGGGGTCCGAGCAGTACTTC.

J is TRBJ2-1 and V is TRBV18; 7 bases are shared with TRBD2. The CDR3 length is 15 residues. Germline V gene data show CDR1 as KGHSH and CDR2 as LQKENI. Trimming took 6 bases from V and 0 from J; bases not matched to a gene: 5. The CDR3, as DNA: TGTGCCAGCTCCCAAGCGGGGCGCTCCTACAATGAGCAGTTCTTC. This gives the protein CASSQAGRSYNEQFF.

The chain links TRBV6-6 to TRBJ1-1; D is uncertain. The V and J ends lost 5 bases and 1 base respectively, with 5 bases between them. The CDR3 is made up of 12 amino acids. Germline V gives CDR1 MNHNY, CDR2 SVGAGI (reference sequence). In DNA form, the CDR3 reads TGTGCCAGCAGTAACAGGAACACTGAAGCTTTCTTT. Residues: CASSNRNTEAFF.

The J gene is TRBJ2-1, the V gene TRBV28; 10 nucleotides agree with TRBD2. The germline CDR1 and CDR2 sequences are MDHEN and SYDVKM. The V gene end was trimmed by 3 bases and the J gene end by 6 bases; junction bases not matched to a gene: 8. The length of the CDR3 is 16 residues. The CDR3 nucleotides are TGTGCCAGCAGTTTGGTAGGGCTAGCGGGAGTCAATGAGCAGTTCTTC. Its translation is CASSLVGLAGVNEQFF.

This sequence joins TRBV2 and TRBJ1-4, with D unclear. Per the germline V gene, CDR1 is SNHLY and CDR2 is FYNNEI. Trimming stripped 6 bases from V and 8 bases from J, with 13 bases between. The CDR3 consists of 13 residues. CDR3 sequence: CASSPGIWEKLFF. The CDR3 nucleotides are TGTGCCAGCAGCCCGGGAATTTGGGAAAAACTGTTTTTT.

The chain links TRBV5-6 to TRBJ1-3; no firm D call. Germline V gives CDR1 SGHDT, CDR2 YYEEEE. The CDR3 extends over 14 amino acids. With 5 bases removed from V and 5 bases from J, the gap between germline ends came to 14 bases. The CDR3 here is CASSLQFYRNTIYF. In nucleotides, the CDR3 is TGTGCCAGCAGTCTCCAGTTTTATCGAAACACCATATATTTT.

This clone has just a few counts. The chain couples TRBV7-3 to TRBJ2-1; 9 bases map to TRBD2. V lost 5 bases to trimming and J lost 1 base; unmatched junction nucleotides: 12. CDR1 and CDR2 (germline): SGHTA, FQGTGA. This CDR3 comprises 18 residues. The CDR3 is CASSPNQIAGASYNEQFF. CDR3 nucleotides: TGTGCCAGCAGCCCAAATCAGATAGCGGGAGCATCCTACAATGAGCAGTTCTTC. Full variable domain (missing parts from reference TRBV7-3 and TRBJ2-1): GAGVSQTPSNKVTEKGKYVELRCDPISGHTALYWYRQSLGQGPEFLIYFQGTGAADDSGLPNDRFFAVRPEGSVSTLKIQRTERGDSAVYLCASSPNQIAGASYNEQFFGPGTRLTVL.

Regarding this clone: One end of the junction is discordant with germline, which a read error may explain. The chain links TRBV7-9 to TRBJ1-3, with 7 bases matching TRBD1. The CDR3 consists of 15 residues. Per the germline V gene, CDR1 is SEHNR and CDR2 is FQNEAQ (reference sequence). The CDR3 sequence is CASSLTDRVGHTIYF. Here the CDR3 DNA reads TGTGCCAGCAGCTTAACCGACAGGGTTGGACACACCATATATTTT. The full variable domain, in which reference TRBV7-9 and TRBJ1-3 provide the parts outside the CDR3, is DTGVSQNPRHKITKRGQNVTFRCDPISEHNRLYWYRQTLGQGPEFLTYFQNEAQLEKSRLLSDRFSAERPKGSFSTLEIQRTEQGDSAMYLCASSLTDRVGHTIYFGEGSWLTVV.